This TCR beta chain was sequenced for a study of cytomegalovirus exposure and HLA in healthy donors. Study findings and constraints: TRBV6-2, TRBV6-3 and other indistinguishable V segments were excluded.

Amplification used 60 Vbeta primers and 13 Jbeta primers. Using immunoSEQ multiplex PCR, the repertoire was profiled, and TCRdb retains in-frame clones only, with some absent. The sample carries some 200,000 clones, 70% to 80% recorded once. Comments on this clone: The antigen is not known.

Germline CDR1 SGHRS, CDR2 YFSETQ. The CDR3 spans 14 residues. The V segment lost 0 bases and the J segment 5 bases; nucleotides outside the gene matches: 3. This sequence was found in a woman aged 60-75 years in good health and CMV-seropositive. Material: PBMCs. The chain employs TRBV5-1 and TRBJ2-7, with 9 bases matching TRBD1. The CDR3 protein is CASSLVGQGNEQYF. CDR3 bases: TGCGCCAGCAGCTTGGTGGGACAGGGAAACGAGCAGTACTTC.